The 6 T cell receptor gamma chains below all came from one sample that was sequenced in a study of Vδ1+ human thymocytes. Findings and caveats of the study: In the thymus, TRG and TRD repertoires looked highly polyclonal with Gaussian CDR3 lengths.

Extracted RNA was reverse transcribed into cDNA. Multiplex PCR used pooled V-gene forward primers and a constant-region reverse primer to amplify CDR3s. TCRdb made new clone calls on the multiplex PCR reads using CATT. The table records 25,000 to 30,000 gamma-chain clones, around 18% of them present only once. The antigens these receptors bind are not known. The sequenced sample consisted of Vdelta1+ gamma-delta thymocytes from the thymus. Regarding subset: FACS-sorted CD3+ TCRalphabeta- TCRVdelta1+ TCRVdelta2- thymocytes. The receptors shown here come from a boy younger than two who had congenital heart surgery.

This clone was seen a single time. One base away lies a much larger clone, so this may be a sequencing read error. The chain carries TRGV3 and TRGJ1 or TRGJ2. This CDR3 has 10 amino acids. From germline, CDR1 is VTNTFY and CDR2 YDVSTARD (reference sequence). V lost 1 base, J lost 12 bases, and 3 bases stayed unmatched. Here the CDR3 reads CATWDRRKLF. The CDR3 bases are TGTGCCACCTGGGACAGAAGGAAACTCTTT.

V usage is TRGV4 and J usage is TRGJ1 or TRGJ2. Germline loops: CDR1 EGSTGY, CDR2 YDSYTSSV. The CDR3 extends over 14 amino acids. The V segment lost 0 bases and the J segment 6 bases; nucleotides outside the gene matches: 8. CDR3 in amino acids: CATWDGQGSYKKLF. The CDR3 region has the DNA TGTGCCACCTGGGATGGGCAAGGTTCTTATAAGAAACTCTTT.

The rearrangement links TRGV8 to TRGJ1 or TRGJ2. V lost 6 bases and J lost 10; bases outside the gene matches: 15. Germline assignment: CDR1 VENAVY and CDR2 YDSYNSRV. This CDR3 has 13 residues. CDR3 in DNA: TGTGCCACCTGGATCCCCCCCCACGGCAAGAAACTCTTT. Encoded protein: CATWIPPHGKKLF.

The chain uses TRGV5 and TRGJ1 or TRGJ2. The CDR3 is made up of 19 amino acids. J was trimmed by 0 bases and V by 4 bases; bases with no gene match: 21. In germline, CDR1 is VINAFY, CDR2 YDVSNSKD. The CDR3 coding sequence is TGTGCCACCTGGGATGTCGCGGTACAGGACCCTGAGAATTATTATAAGAAACTCTTT. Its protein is CATWDVAVQDPENYYKKLF.

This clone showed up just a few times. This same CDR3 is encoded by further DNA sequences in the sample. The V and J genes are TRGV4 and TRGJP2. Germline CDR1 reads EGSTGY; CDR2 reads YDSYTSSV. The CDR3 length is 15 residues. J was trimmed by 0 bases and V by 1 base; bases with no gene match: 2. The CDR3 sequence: CATWDGHSSDWIKTF. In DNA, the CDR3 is TGTGCCACCTGGGATGGCCATAGTAGTGATTGGATCAAGACGTTT.

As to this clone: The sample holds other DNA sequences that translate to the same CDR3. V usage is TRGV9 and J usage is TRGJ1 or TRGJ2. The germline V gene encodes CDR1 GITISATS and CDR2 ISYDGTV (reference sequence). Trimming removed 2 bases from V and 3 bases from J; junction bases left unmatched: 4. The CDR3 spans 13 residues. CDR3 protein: CALWEGLYYKKLF. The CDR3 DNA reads TGTGCCTTGTGGGAGGGCCTTTATTATAAGAAACTCTTT.